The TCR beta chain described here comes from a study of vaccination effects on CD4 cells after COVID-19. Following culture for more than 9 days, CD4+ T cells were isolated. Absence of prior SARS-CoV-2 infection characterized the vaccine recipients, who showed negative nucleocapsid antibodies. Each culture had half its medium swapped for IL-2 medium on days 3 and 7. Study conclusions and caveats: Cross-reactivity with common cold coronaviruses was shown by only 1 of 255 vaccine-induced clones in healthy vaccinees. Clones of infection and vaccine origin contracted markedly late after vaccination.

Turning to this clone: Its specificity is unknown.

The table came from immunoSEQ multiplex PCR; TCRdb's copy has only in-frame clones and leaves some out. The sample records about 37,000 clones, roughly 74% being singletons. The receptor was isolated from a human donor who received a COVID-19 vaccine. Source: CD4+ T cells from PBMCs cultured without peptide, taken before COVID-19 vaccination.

In DNA, the CDR3 is TGTGCCAGCAGCCCTTTGGACAGGGGGCCGGGTGGCTACACCTTC. Protein: CASSPLDRGPGGYTF. The chain couples TRBV5-8 to TRBJ1-2, with TRBD1 matching 11 bases. The V and J ends lost 4 bases and 7 bases, in that order; junction bases with no gene match: 9. The CDR3 extends over 15 amino acids. Looked up from germline, CDR1 is SGHTS and CDR2 is YDEGEE.